Listed here are 9 T cell receptor beta chains from one sample, sequenced in a study of T cell responses to AZD1222 COVID-19 vaccine. The data were produced by immunoSEQ multiplex PCR, yet TCRdb's version contains in-frame clones alone and is incomplete. The data contain some 130,000 clones, 85% to 90% of them singletons. The source was peripheral blood, collected on day 0 of AZD1222 vaccination. All receptors derive from an adult in good health.

This chain links TRBV5-1 with TRBJ2-1, with 7 bases fitting TRBD1. The V gene's germline CDR1 is SGHRS and CDR2 YFSETQ. The CDR3 covers 13 residues. The V segment lost 4 bases and the J segment 9 bases; nucleotides outside the gene matches: 7. Here the CDR3 DNA reads TGCGCCAGCAGCGGGGACAGTGAGGTTGAGCAGTTCTTC. Translating gives CASSGDSEVEQFF.

The CDR3 is CASSSLPPSVSSYYEQYF. The CDR3 DNA is TGTGCCAGCAGCAGCCTTCCCCCATCAGTATCTTCTTACTACGAGCAGTACTTC. The chain has TRBV3-1 (or the pseudogene TRBV3-2) and TRBJ2-7; unclear D gene. With 5 bases removed from V and 3 bases from J, the gap between germline ends came to 26 bases. The CDR3 is 18 amino acids. From germline, CDR1 is LGHDT and CDR2 YNNKEL (reference sequence).

This clone was found once. The rearrangement joins TRBV19 to TRBJ2-5; 16 positions match TRBD2. V was pared by 5 bases and J by 3 bases, with 6 bases of the junction left unmatched. CDR3 length equals 17 residues. Germline V lookup: CDR1 LNHDA, CDR2 SQIVND (reference sequence). The CDR3 sequence is CASSRGTSGRVEETQYF. CDR3 bases: TGTGCCAGTAGTCGCGGGACTAGCGGGAGGGTCGAAGAGACCCAGTACTTC. Looking up the rest from reference TRBV19 and TRBJ2-5 gives the full variable domain: DGGITQSPKYLFRKEGQNVTLSCEQNLNHDAMYWYRQDPGQGLRLIYYSQIVNDFQKGDIAEGYSVSREKKESFPLTVTSAQKNPTAFYLCASSRGTSGRVEETQYFGPGTRLLVL.

The chain recombines TRBV12-3 or TRBV12-4 with TRBJ1-2, with D uncertain. With 5 bases removed from V and 8 bases from J, the gap between germline ends came to 15 bases. CDR3 length: 13 residues. This CDR3 reads CASSPGGGSGYTF. The CDR3 DNA follows: TGTGCCAGCAGTCCCGGCGGCGGGAGCGGCTACACCTTC.

The chain uses TRBV9 and TRBJ2-2; D unresolved. CDR1 and CDR2 from the germline V gene are SGDLS and YYNGEE. V dropped 0 bases and J dropped 3 bases, with 6 bases sitting between them. The CDR3 is 14 residues long. The CDR3 region has the DNA TGTGCCAGCAGCGTAGAGCCCCACACCGGGGAGCTGTTTTTT. Protein: CASSVEPHTGELFF. Together with reference TRBV9 and TRBJ2-2, the CDR3 gives the full variable domain: DSGVTQTPKHLITATGQRVTLRCSPRSGDLSVYWYQQSLDQGLQFLIQYYNGEERAKGNILERFSAQQFPDLHSELNLSSLELGDSALYFCASSVEPHTGELFFGEGSRLTVL.

The chain is built from TRBV27 and TRBJ2-1; 7 nucleotides agree with TRBD1. Germline CDR1 reads MNHEY; CDR2 reads SMNVEV (reference sequence). This CDR3 comprises 16 residues. V was pared by 3 bases and J by 6 bases, with 11 bases of the junction left unmatched. The CDR3 sequence: CASSFGGLGQANEQFF. Here the CDR3 DNA reads TGTGCCAGCAGTTTTGGGGGTCTTGGACAGGCCAATGAGCAGTTCTTC.

The J gene is TRBJ1-4, the V gene TRBV4-3, with D unclear. CDR3 size: 15 residues. Germline CDR1 is LGHNA and CDR2 is YSLEER. V lost 0 bases, J lost 6 bases, and 11 bases lay in between. The CDR3 DNA sequence: TGCGCCAGCAGCCAAGATGGCCAGCCTTATGAAAAACTGTTTTTT. Translating it yields CASSQDGQPYEKLFF.

The chain combines TRBV7-9 with TRBJ1-6, with a possible D match to TRBD1 (5 bases). Trimming stripped 5 bases from V and 10 bases from J, with 21 bases between. Germline CDR1 and CDR2: SEHNR and FQNEAQ (reference sequence). The CDR3 has 16 residues. This chain's CDR3 is CASSQLQGFGGSPLHF. CDR3 in DNA: TGTGCCAGCAGCCAACTGCAGGGTTTCGGAGGGTCACCCCTCCACTTT. The full variable domain, with the rest looked up from reference TRBV7-9 and TRBJ1-6, is DTGVSQNPRHKITKRGQNVTFRCDPISEHNRLYWYRQTLGQGPEFLTYFQNEAQLEKSRLLSDRFSAERPKGSFSTLEIQRTEQGDSAMYLCASSQLQGFGGSPLHFGNGTRLTVT.

The rearrangement uses TRBV27 and TRBJ2-7; possible D gene TRBD2, 7 bases. V was clipped by 5 bases and J by 4 bases, with 15 bases between them. The length of the CDR3 is 14 residues. Per germline, CDR1 MNHEY and CDR2 SMNVEV (reference sequence). CDR3 nucleotide sequence: TGTGCCAGCAGTCTACTGAGGGGGGGTTACGAGCAGTACTTC. It yields the protein CASSLLRGGYEQYF.